The subject of this entry is one T cell receptor beta chain. Its antigen is unidentified. The data derive from a study of cytomegalovirus exposure and HLA in healthy donors. Background on the study: Caucasian-associated ancestry cluster membership applied to around 80% of a few hundred genotyped donors.

The study ran its PCR with 60 Vbeta and 13 Jbeta primers. Only in-frame clones appear in the TCRdb table, and some are missing; sequencing was by immunoSEQ multiplex PCR. The sample lists approximately 160,000 clones, approximately 77% seen once, with roughly 7.3% in the top ten. General study findings and limits: Some V segments, including TRBV6-2 and TRBV6-3, were excluded as indistinguishable.

The CDR3 is 14 amino acids. V shed 6 bases, J shed 7 bases, and the junction held 9 bases outside the gene matches. In germline, CDR1 is MNHEY, CDR2 SVGAGI. The chain is built from TRBV6-5 and TRBJ1-5; 7 nucleotides agree with TRBD1. Sequencing was carried out using PBMCs. The clonotype originates from a male donor in good health and CMV-seropositive. The CDR3 region is CASRETGPGQPQHF. As DNA, the CDR3 is TGTGCCAGCAGGGAGACAGGGCCGGGGCAGCCCCAGCATTTT.